The clone carrying this TCR beta chain was observed at least ten times. The entry originates in a study of T cells in Graves' hyperthyroidism and ophthalmopathy. Diagnoses rested on clinical symptoms, serum thyroxine and TRAb, thyroid ultrasound and orbital computed tomography. RNA transcripts served as the template for amplifying TCR beta CDR3 regions. HTBI primers drove first-round RT-PCR of the TCR CDR3. TCRdb re-called the multiplex PCR reads through MiXCR, storing one row per CDR3 protein. The sample yields about 560,000 distinct CDR3 sequences, 16% seen once. Germline CDR1 is LGHDT and CDR2 is YNNKEL (reference sequence). The CDR3 consists of 11 residues. The V end was cut by 6 bases, the J end by 6 bases, with 7 bases between.

This clonotype was obtained from a woman between 18 and 29 years old with Graves' hyperthyroidism. Sequenced material: blood. This rearrangement joins TRBV3-1 to TRBJ2-3, with unresolved D. The CDR3 here is CASRNGDTQYF. DNA of the CDR3: TGTGCCAGCAGAAACGGGGATACGCAGTATTTT.